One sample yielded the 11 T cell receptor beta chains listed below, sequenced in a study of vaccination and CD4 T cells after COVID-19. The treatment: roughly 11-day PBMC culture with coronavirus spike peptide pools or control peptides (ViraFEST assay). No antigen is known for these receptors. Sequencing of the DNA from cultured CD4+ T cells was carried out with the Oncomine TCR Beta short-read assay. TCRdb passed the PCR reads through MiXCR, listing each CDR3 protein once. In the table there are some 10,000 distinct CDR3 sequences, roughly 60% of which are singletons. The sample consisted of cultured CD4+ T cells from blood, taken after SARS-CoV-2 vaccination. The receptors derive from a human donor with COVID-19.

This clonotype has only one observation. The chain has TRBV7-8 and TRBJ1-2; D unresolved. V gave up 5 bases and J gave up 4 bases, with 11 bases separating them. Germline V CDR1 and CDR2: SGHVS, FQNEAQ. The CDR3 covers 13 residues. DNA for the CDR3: TGTGCCAGCAGCCCAACAGCGTTCTATGGCTACACCTTC. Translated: CASSPTAFYGYTF.

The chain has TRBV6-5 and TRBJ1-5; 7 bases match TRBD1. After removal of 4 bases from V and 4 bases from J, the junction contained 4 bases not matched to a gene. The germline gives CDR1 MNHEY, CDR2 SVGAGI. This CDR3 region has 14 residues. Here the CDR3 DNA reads TGTGCCAGCAGTTTCCGGGACAGTAATCAGCCCCAGCATTTT. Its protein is CASSFRDSNQPQHF.

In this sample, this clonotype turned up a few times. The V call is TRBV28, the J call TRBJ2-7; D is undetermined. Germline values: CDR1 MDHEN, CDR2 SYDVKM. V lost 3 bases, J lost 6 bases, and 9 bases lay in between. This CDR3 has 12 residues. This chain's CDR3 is CASSFSPGEQYF. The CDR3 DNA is TGTGCCAGCAGTTTTAGTCCCGGCGAGCAGTACTTC. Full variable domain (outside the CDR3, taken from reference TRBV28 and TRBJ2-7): DVKVTQSSRYLVKRTGEKVFLECVQDMDHENMFWYRQDPGLGLRLIYFSYDVKMKEKGDIPEGYSVSREKKERFSLILESASTNQTSMYLCASSFSPGEQYFGPGTRLTVT.

Here the CDR3 reads CSVADKANYGYTF. DNA for the CDR3: TGCAGCGTCGCGGACAAAGCTAACTATGGCTACACCTTC. V usage is TRBV29-1 and J usage is TRBJ1-2, with TRBD1 as a possible D gene (5 bases). Germline CDR1 and CDR2: SQVTM and ANQGSEA. V was pared by 6 bases and J by 0 bases, with 11 bases between. This CDR3 comprises 13 residues.

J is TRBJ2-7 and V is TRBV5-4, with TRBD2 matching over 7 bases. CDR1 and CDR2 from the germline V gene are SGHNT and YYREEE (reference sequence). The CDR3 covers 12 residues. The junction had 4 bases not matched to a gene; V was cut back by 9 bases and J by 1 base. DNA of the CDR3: TGTGCCACGTCGGGGGGATCCTACGAGCAGTACTTC. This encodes CATSGGSYEQYF.

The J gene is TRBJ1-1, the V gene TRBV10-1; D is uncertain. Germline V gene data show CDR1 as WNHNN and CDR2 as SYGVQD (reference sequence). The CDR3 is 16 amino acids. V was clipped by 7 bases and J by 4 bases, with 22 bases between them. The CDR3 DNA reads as TGCGCCAGCATGGGAGTCGCGGTAACGGTGCTCACTGAAGCTTTCTTT. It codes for CASMGVAVTVLTEAFF.

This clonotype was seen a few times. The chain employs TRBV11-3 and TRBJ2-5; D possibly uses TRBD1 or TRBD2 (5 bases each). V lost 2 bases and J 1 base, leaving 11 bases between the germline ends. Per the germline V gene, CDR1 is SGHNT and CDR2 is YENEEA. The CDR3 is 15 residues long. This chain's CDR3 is CASSLSGGIQETQYF. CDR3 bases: TGTGCCAGCAGCTTAAGTGGGGGAATCCAAGAGACCCAGTACTTC. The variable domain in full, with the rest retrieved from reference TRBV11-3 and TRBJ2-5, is EAGVVQSPRYKIIEKKQPVAFWCNPISGHNTLYWYLQNLGQGPELLIRYENEEAVDDSQLPKDRFSAERLKGVDSTLKIQPAELGDSAVYLCASSLSGGIQETQYFGPGTRLLVL.

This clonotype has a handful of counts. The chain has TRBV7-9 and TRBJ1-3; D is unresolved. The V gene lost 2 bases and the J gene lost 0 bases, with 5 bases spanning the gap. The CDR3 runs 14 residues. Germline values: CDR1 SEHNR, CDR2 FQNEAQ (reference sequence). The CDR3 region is CASSLPGSGNTIYF. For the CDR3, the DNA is TGTGCCAGCAGCTTACCTGGCTCTGGAAACACCATATATTTT.

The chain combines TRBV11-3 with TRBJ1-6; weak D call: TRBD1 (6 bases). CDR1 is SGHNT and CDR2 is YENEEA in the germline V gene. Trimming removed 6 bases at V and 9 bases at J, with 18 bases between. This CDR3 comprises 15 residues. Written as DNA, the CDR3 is TGTGCCAGCAGTCTAGTCGGCGGGGGCGCTTCACCCCTCCACTTT. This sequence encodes CASSLVGGGASPLHF.

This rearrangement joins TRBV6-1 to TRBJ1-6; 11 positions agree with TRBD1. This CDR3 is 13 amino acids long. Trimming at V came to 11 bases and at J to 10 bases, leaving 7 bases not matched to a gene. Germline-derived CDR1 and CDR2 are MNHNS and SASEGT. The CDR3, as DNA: TGTGCCTACACCGGGACAGGGGGGTCACCCCTCCACTTT. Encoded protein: CAYTGTGGSPLHF.

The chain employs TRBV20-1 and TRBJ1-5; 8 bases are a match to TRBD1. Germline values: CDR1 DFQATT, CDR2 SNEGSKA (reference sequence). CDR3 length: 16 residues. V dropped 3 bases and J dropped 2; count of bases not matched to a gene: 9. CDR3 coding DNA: TGCAGTGCTAGTCGGCAGGGGGCGGGTGGCAATCAGCCCCAGCATTTT. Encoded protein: CSASRQGAGGNQPQHF.